This entry lists 28 T cell receptor beta chains sequenced from one sample in a study of T cell changes during pregnancy in multiple sclerosis. Some clones are missing from TCRdb's copy, which holds only in-frame ones; the method was immunoSEQ multiplex PCR. The data contain about 50,000 clones, about 90% of them singletons. Sequencing used CD4+ T cells from peripheral blood mononuclear cells, obtained after pregnancy. All receptors come from a female donor in good health, enrolled as a control in a pregnancy study.

The CDR3 coding sequence is TGTGCCAGCAGCTTAATACTAGCGGGATACAATGAGCAGTTCTTC. It encodes CASSLILAGYNEQFF. The chain carries TRBV11-2 and TRBJ2-1; 10 positions match TRBD2. V was pared by 2 bases and J by 4 bases, with 2 bases of the junction left unmatched. The CDR3 runs 15 residues. The germline V gene has CDR1 SGHAT and CDR2 FQNNGV.

The chain is built from TRBV6-1 and TRBJ2-3; D is perhaps TRBD2 (5 bases). The V and J ends lost 11 bases and 8 bases respectively, with 20 bases between them. The germline CDR1 and CDR2 sequences are MNHNS and SASEGT. This CDR3 has 13 amino acids. CDR3 bases: TGTGCCGCCCGAGGGCCGGTACGCGTTACGCAGTATTTT. This encodes CAARGPVRVTQYF.

The chain recombines TRBV5-1 with TRBJ1-6, with 7 positions matching TRBD1. The CDR3 sequence is 14 residues long. Looked up from germline, CDR1 is SGHRS and CDR2 is YFSETQ. V lost 4 bases, J lost 7 bases, and 5 bases stayed unmatched. The CDR3 region is CASSAGTENSPLHF. The CDR3 bases are TGCGCCAGCAGCGCCGGGACAGAAAATTCACCCCTCCACTTT.

This chain uses TRBV18 with TRBJ1-1; the match to TRBD1 covers 7 bases. This CDR3 is built from 15 residues. Germline V lookup: CDR1 KGHSH, CDR2 LQKENI. J lost 5 bases, V lost 3 bases, and 9 bases had no gene match. The chain's CDR3 is CASSPGRGGETEAFF. CDR3 coding DNA: TGTGCCAGCTCACCGGGCAGAGGGGGCGAGACTGAAGCTTTCTTT.

CDR3 DNA: TGCGCCAGCAGCCAAGAACCCCGCAGGGTAAGGGAAAAACTGTTTTTT. It translates to CASSQEPRRVREKLFF. The chain uses TRBV4-1 and TRBJ1-4, with a weak D call TRBD1 (5 bases). This CDR3 spans 16 amino acids. With 0 bases removed from V and 8 bases from J, the gap between germline ends came to 16 bases. CDR1 and CDR2 (germline): MGHRA, YSYEKL.

CDR3 DNA sequence: TGCGCCAGCAGCCAAGGGAGTTTTAGCGGGGGGAAAGATACGCAGTATTTT. Its translation is CASSQGSFSGGKDTQYF. This chain joins TRBV4-1 and TRBJ2-3, with 10 nucleotides matching TRBD2. CDR3 length equals 17 residues. From germline, CDR1 is MGHRA and CDR2 YSYEKL. J lost 5 bases, V lost 1 base, and 9 bases had no gene match.

The chain employs TRBV10-3 and TRBJ2-1, with 7 bases that match TRBD2. V was pared by 7 bases and J by 0 bases, with 6 bases of the junction left unmatched. The V gene's germline CDR1 is ENHRY and CDR2 SYGVKD. This CDR3 region has 15 residues. CDR3 sequence reads: CAIKSGESSYNEQFF. The CDR3 nucleotides read TGTGCCATCAAAAGCGGGGAGAGCTCCTACAATGAGCAGTTCTTC.

This clone has a handful of counts. This chain connects TRBV6-1 to TRBJ1-5; D call uncertain. The germline V gene encodes CDR1 MNHNS and CDR2 SASEGT. Trimming cost V 1 base and J 3 bases, with 10 bases left between them. The CDR3 is 15 residues long. CDR3 loop: CASSEVGGYNQPQHF. The CDR3 region has the DNA TGTGCCAGCAGTGAAGTGGGAGGGTACAATCAGCCCCAGCATTTT.

V usage is TRBV19 and J usage is TRBJ1-2; D not resolved. V shed 3 bases and J shed 5 bases, with 16 bases lying between them. The CDR3 covers 15 residues. CDR1 and CDR2 (germline): LNHDA, SQIVND (reference sequence). The CDR3 DNA reads as TGTGCCAGTAGTATGGACTTAGAGGGTTTTTATGGCTACACCTTC. Its translation is CASSMDLEGFYGYTF.

This chain joins TRBV5-4 and TRBJ1-6; D ambiguous. Germline values: CDR1 SGHNT, CDR2 YYREEE (reference sequence). The CDR3 is made up of 18 amino acids. Deletions cut 3 bases from V and 3 bases from J, with 19 bases between. CDR3: CASSSHPGRRDYNSPLHF. DNA of the CDR3: TGTGCCAGCAGCTCCCACCCCGGGAGGAGAGACTATAATTCACCCCTCCACTTT.

The rearrangement links TRBV5-4 to TRBJ2-2; D is unclear. The CDR3 is 14 amino acids. V lost 2 bases and J 4 bases, leaving 9 bases between the germline ends. In germline, CDR1 is SGHNT, CDR2 YYREEE (reference sequence). CDR3 coding DNA: TGTGCCAGCAGCTTCTGGCGGAGCACCGGGGAGCTGTTTTTT. Its translation: CASSFWRSTGELFF.

V gene TRBV5-1 combines with J gene TRBJ1-2; a weak D match, TRBD1 (6 bases). The CDR3 has 16 residues. V was pared by 0 bases and J by 6 bases, with 18 bases between. CDR1 and CDR2 (germline): SGHRS, YFSETQ. Written as DNA, the CDR3 is TGCGCCAGCAGCTTGGTAGGCCCAGGGGAGAGAAATGGCTACACCTTC. Translated: CASSLVGPGERNGYTF.

The chain recombines TRBV6-1 with TRBJ1-2; D remains unclear. In germline, CDR1 is MNHNS, CDR2 SASEGT. This CDR3 region has 14 residues. V was cut by 5 bases and J by 4 bases, with 14 bases left in between. The CDR3 is CASSTHGAAYGYTF. The CDR3 coding sequence is TGTGCCAGCAGTACCCATGGCGCGGCCTATGGCTACACCTTC.

The chain combines TRBV28 with TRBJ1-1; no definite D call. Trimming took 3 bases from V and 8 from J, leaving 16 bases between them. The V gene's germline CDR1 is MDHEN and CDR2 SYDVKM. This CDR3 contains 14 residues. Here the CDR3 reads CASSLIPNVGEAFF. The DNA of the CDR3 is TGTGCCAGCAGTTTGATTCCAAACGTGGGCGAAGCTTTCTTT.

The chain couples TRBV27 to TRBJ2-7, with 11 bases that match TRBD2. J lost 4 bases, V lost 3 bases, and 5 bases had no gene match. The CDR3 extends over 15 amino acids. Germline V lookup: CDR1 MNHEY, CDR2 SMNVEV (reference sequence). This chain's CDR3 is CASSFDSGRVYEQYF. For the CDR3, the DNA is TGTGCCAGCAGTTTTGATAGCGGGAGGGTTTACGAGCAGTACTTC.

The CDR3 region is CASSPKTSLADTQYF. CDR3 DNA: TGCGCCAGCAGCCCGAAGACTAGTCTGGCAGATACGCAGTATTTT. The chain carries TRBV4-1 and TRBJ2-3; maybe TRBD2 (6 bases). Germline loops: CDR1 MGHRA, CDR2 YSYEKL. The V end lost 4 bases, the J end lost 4 bases, and 15 bases lay between the germline ends. The CDR3 is made up of 15 amino acids.

The V gene is TRBV13, the J gene TRBJ1-4; 10 bases agree with TRBD1. V lost 4 bases and J lost 6; bases outside the gene matches: 5. This CDR3 has 15 amino acids. Germline CDR1 PRHDT, CDR2 FYEKMQ (reference sequence). Written as DNA, the CDR3 is TGTGCCAGCAGCTCCGCCGGGACAGGGGATGAAAAACTGTTTTTT. This translates into CASSSAGTGDEKLFF.

This clone was recorded once. The chain joins TRBV15 to TRBJ2-1; a possible D gene is TRBD2 (5 bases). With 0 bases removed from V and 12 bases from J, the gap between germline ends came to 12 bases. The CDR3 runs to 13 residues. Germline CDR1 LNHNV, CDR2 YYDKDF (reference sequence). CDR3 bases: TGTGCCACCAGCAGAGATGTGGCTCGGGGGCAGTTCTTC. This sequence encodes CATSRDVARGQFF.

The chain has TRBV14 and TRBJ2-7, with TRBD2 matching over 8 bases. Germline CDR1 reads SGHDN; CDR2 reads FVKESK. Unmatched junction bases numbered 12, after V lost 4 bases and J lost 7 bases. The CDR3 runs 15 residues. The CDR3 region is CASSREDLAGIEQYF. The CDR3 DNA reads as TGTGCCAGCAGCCGGGAGGATCTAGCGGGTATTGAGCAGTACTTC.

DNA of the CDR3: TGTGCCAGCAGCCCGGGGACTAGCGGCAATGAGCAGTTCTTC. This gives the protein CASSPGTSGNEQFF. The chain couples TRBV7-2 to TRBJ2-1; 11 nucleotides align to TRBD2. The germline V gene encodes CDR1 SGHTA and CDR2 FQGNSA. The ends lost 5 bases at V and 6 bases at J; junction bases unmatched: 3. The CDR3 consists of 14 residues.

The chain is built from TRBV6-5 and TRBJ1-2; D remains ambiguous. Germline loops: CDR1 MNHEY, CDR2 SVGAGI. The length of the CDR3 is 13 residues. V was trimmed by 5 bases and J by 4 bases, leaving 11 bases between them. The CDR3 loop reads CASSPGLAYGYTF. CDR3 nucleotides: TGTGCCAGCAGTCCCGGTCTAGCCTATGGCTACACCTTC.

The rearrangement joins TRBV19 to TRBJ2-7; D remains unclear. V was pared by 3 bases and J by 5 bases, with 8 bases between. The CDR3 sequence is 12 residues long. Germline CDR1 is LNHDA and CDR2 is SQIVND (reference sequence). Written as DNA, the CDR3 is TGTGCCAGTAGTATTGGAGTTAACGAGCAGTACTTC. This translates into CASSIGVNEQYF.

The sample holds a few counts of this clone. This chain links TRBV7-6 with TRBJ2-3, with D possibly being TRBD2 (6 bases). Germline lookup yields CDR1 SGHVS and CDR2 FNYEAQ. This CDR3 is 17 amino acids long. Trimming removed 5 bases from V and 1 base from J, with 19 bases in between. The CDR3 region has the DNA TGTGCCAGCAGCCGTCGGGGAGGCACCCAGGGCACAGATACGCAGTATTTT. This translates into CASSRRGGTQGTDTQYF.

CDR3: CASSNSELAKNIQYF. Here the CDR3 DNA reads TGTGCCAGCAGCAATTCGGAGCTAGCCAAAAACATTCAGTACTTC. The rearrangement joins TRBV21-1 to TRBJ2-4; TRBD2 was called by the table and not checked on the DNA. TRBV21-1 is a documented pseudogene. The CDR3 covers 15 residues.

This clone was recorded once. This chain joins TRBV7-9 and TRBJ2-4; TRBD1 matches at 8 bases. CDR3 length equals 15 residues. Germline trimming cut 5 bases from V and 4 bases from J; bases unmatched to any gene: 7. CDR1 and CDR2 from the germline V gene are SEHNR and FQNEAQ (reference sequence). CDR3 DNA sequence: TGTGCCAGCAGCCCGCATGGGGACAGGAAAAACATTCAGTACTTC. This sequence encodes CASSPHGDRKNIQYF.

The J gene is TRBJ2-7, the V gene TRBV30, with 9 nucleotides matching TRBD1. CDR3 length equals 15 residues. V lost 3 bases, J lost 4 bases, and 10 bases stayed unmatched. The germline CDR1 and CDR2 sequences are GTSNPN and SVGIG (reference sequence). DNA of the CDR3: TGTGCCTGGAGGGGGGGACAGGGACGTTTTTACGAGCAGTACTTC. Its protein product is CAWRGGQGRFYEQYF.

This clone was observed a single time. The genes are TRBV5-6 and TRBJ1-1, with 8 bases identical to TRBD1. From germline, CDR1 is SGHDT and CDR2 YYEEEE. Losses at the gene ends were 2 bases for V and 3 bases for J; bases not matched to a gene: 3. The CDR3 loop spans 14 amino acids. The CDR3 sequence: CASSFGRGHTEAFF. The CDR3 DNA follows: TGTGCCAGCAGCTTTGGCAGGGGGCACACTGAAGCTTTCTTT.

This chain links TRBV28 with TRBJ2-7, with TRBD1 matching over 9 bases. The CDR3 is made up of 14 amino acids. The V gene end was trimmed by 6 bases and the J gene end by 4 bases; junction bases not matched to a gene: 7. Germline V gives CDR1 MDHEN, CDR2 SYDVKM. CDR3 loop: CASSGPGQGYEQYF. The CDR3, as DNA: TGTGCCAGCAGCGGACCGGGACAGGGTTACGAGCAGTACTTC.